This passage covers 7 T cell receptor beta chains from one sample sequenced in a study of PD-1 blockade in classical Hodgkin lymphoma. Relapses following autologous stem cell transplantation were seen in all patients, with brentuximab vedotin exposure varying. Using immunoSEQ multiplex PCR, the repertoire was profiled, and TCRdb retains in-frame clones only, with some absent. The sample consists of about 29,000 clones, 70% to 80% of them appearing once. The sample was peripheral blood mononuclear cells (PBMCs), taken before the second cycle of nivolumab. The receptors were gathered from a human donor with classical Hodgkin lymphoma.

The DNA for the CDR3 is TGTGCCAGCAGCTTAGCACTAGCGGGACTCTACAATGAGCAGTTCTTC. It encodes CASSLALAGLYNEQFF. The chain combines TRBV7-6 with TRBJ2-1; 10 nucleotides match TRBD2. Germline V gene lookup returns CDR1 SGHVS and CDR2 FNYEAQ. The CDR3 spans 16 residues. J was trimmed by 3 bases and V by 0 bases; bases with no gene match: 2.

V gene TRBV11-2 combines with J gene TRBJ2-5; 10 bases agree with TRBD1. The DNA end is more similar to TRBJ2-7, so the J call may be wrong. Germline V CDR1 and CDR2: SGHAT, FQNNGV. This CDR3 spans 16 amino acids. CDR3: CASSSITTGGSYEQYF. The DNA of the CDR3 is TGTGCCAGCAGCTCTATCACGACAGGGGGCAGCTACGAGCAGTACTTC.

This sequence joins TRBV10-3 and TRBJ2-7; weak D call: TRBD1 (5 bases). Deletions cut 0 bases from V and 5 bases from J, with 5 bases between. Germline loops: CDR1 ENHRY, CDR2 SYGVKD. This CDR3 comprises 12 residues. CDR3 sequence reads: CAISESGDEQYF. CDR3 nucleotide sequence: TGTGCCATCAGTGAGTCAGGGGACGAGCAGTACTTC.

This rearrangement joins TRBV5-3 to TRBJ1-6; D is ambiguous. TRBV5-3 is assigned to the ORF class and has an uncertain function. Trimming took off 0 bases at V and 3 bases at J, with 13 bases between the two ends. The CDR3 is 17 residues long. Here the CDR3 reads CARSLARHSNYNSPLHF. In DNA, the CDR3 is TGTGCCAGAAGCTTGGCTCGCCACAGCAACTATAATTCACCCCTCCACTTT.

The chain uses TRBV7-6 and TRBJ2-7; D is possibly TRBD1 or TRBD2 (5 bases each). The CDR3 has 16 amino acids. Trimming shortened V by 4 bases and J by 5 bases, and 21 bases separated the two germline ends. Germline assignment: CDR1 SGHVS and CDR2 FNYEAQ. The CDR3 loop is CASSSGGRDLRNEQYF. DNA for the CDR3: TGTGCCAGCAGCTCTGGGGGTCGGGACCTCCGGAACGAGCAGTACTTC.

This clone is medium-sized (0.01 to 0.1%) in the sample. The chain combines TRBV19 with TRBJ1-1; no clear D. The CDR3 has 12 residues. CDR1 is LNHDA and CDR2 is SQIVND in the germline V gene (reference sequence). Trimming pared 6 bases from V and 3 bases from J, leaving 8 bases between. CDR3 protein: CASRTEHTEAFF. CDR3 DNA: TGTGCCAGTAGAACAGAACACACTGAAGCTTTCTTT. Variable domain in full (rest from reference TRBV19 and TRBJ1-1): DGGITQSPKYLFRKEGQNVTLSCEQNLNHDAMYWYRQDPGQGLRLIYYSQIVNDFQKGDIAEGYSVSREKKESFPLTVTSAQKNPTAFYLCASRTEHTEAFFGQGTRLTVV.

The chain uses TRBV6-7 and TRBJ2-1; 10 nucleotides line up with TRBD2. TRBV6-7 is an ORF for which the function is uncertain. With V trimmed by 6 bases and J by 7 bases, 18 bases remained unmatched. The CDR3 spans 18 residues. CDR3 protein: CASSHLEPSGRSSNEQFF. The CDR3 coding sequence is TGTGCCAGCAGCCACTTGGAGCCTAGCGGGAGATCGTCGAATGAGCAGTTCTTC.